These 26 T cell receptor beta chains were sequenced from one sample in a study of T cells after yellow fever vaccination. TCRdb reprocessed the 5' RACE reads via MiXCR and lists one record per CDR3 protein. The data hold 450,000 to 600,000 distinct CDR3 sequences, with around an eighth observed a single time. Sequences were derived from PBMCs, sampled on the day of the yellow fever booster vaccination. The receptor set was obtained from a young man who received the YFV17D yellow fever vaccine.

The gene calls are TRBV12-3 or TRBV12-4 and TRBJ2-4, with D possibly being TRBD1 (6 bases). The CDR3 length is 13 residues. V lost 4 bases to trimming and J lost 9 bases, with 13 bases between them. In nucleotides, the CDR3 is TGTGCCAGCAGTTGGGGGACAAATGGCATTCAGTACTTC. It yields the protein CASSWGTNGIQYF.

The V and J genes are TRBV6-2 or TRBV6-3 and TRBJ2-7, with no clear D. The CDR3 runs 17 residues. Germline V gene sequence: CDR1 MNHEY, CDR2 SVGEGT. V was pared by 0 bases and J by 2 bases, with 17 bases between. Here the CDR3 DNA reads TGTGCCAGCAGTTACTCGATCCCCTACTCGGGTACCTACGAGCAGTACTTC. Its protein product is CASSYSIPYSGTYEQYF.

This clonotype has a handful of counts. The chain combines TRBV12-3 or TRBV12-4 with TRBJ1-4; 8 bases are a match to TRBD1. The V segment lost 6 bases and the J segment 8 bases; nucleotides outside the gene matches: 8. CDR3 length: 14 amino acids. The CDR3 bases are TGTGCCAGCAGGCACCAGGGGGCTGGGGAAAAACTGTTTTTT. It codes for CASRHQGAGEKLFF.

The rearrangement joins TRBV5-1 to TRBJ2-1; TRBD2 matches 15 bases. Trimming at V came to 7 bases and at J to 6 bases, leaving 5 bases not matched to a gene. Germline CDR1 is SGHRS and CDR2 is YFSETQ. The length of the CDR3 is 15 residues. CDR3 protein: CASGLAGGPANEQFF. The CDR3 bases are TGCGCCAGCGGACTAGCGGGAGGGCCGGCCAATGAGCAGTTCTTC.

The V gene is TRBV27, the J gene TRBJ1-2; D might be TRBD1 (6 bases). The CDR3 runs to 14 residues. Trimming took off 1 base at V and 2 bases at J, with 8 bases between the two ends. CDR1 is MNHEY, CDR2 SMNVEV, per germline (reference sequence). In nucleotides, the CDR3 is TGTGCCAGCAGTTTATTGGGGGCCAACTATGGCTACACCTTC. Its protein is CASSLLGANYGYTF.

The chain has TRBV27 and TRBJ2-7; TRBD2 might be the D (5 bases). The CDR3 totals 15 residues. Trimming pared 2 bases from V and 4 bases from J, leaving 15 bases between. Germline CDR1 MNHEY, CDR2 SMNVEV (reference sequence). CDR3 amino acids: CASSLSASSRYEQYF. CDR3 sequence (DNA): TGTGCCAGCAGTTTAAGTGCCTCTAGCAGATACGAGCAGTACTTC.

The chain is built from TRBV5-1 and TRBJ2-1; D is possibly TRBD1 or TRBD2 (5 bases each). The CDR3 sequence is 13 residues long. From germline, CDR1 is SGHRS and CDR2 YFSETQ. Trimming shortened V by 3 bases and J by 9 bases, and 13 bases separated the two germline ends. The CDR3 nucleotides read TGCGCCAGCAGCTCGGGTACCGGGACTGAGCAGTTCTTC. Translating it yields CASSSGTGTEQFF.

This clonotype has only a few counts. This chain connects TRBV6-5 to TRBJ2-3; no firm D call. V lost 0 bases and J 3 bases, leaving 7 bases between the germline ends. Germline CDR1 and CDR2: MNHEY and SVGAGI. CDR3 length equals 14 residues. In nucleotides, the CDR3 is TGTGCCAGCAGTTACTCAGTGGTAACAGATACGCAGTATTTT. This codes for CASSYSVVTDTQYF.

This chain connects TRBV20-1 to TRBJ1-5, with a tentative D call TRBD1 (6 bases). The CDR3 has 14 residues. Trimming took 6 bases from V and 1 from J, leaving 13 bases between them. Germline V gene sequence: CDR1 DFQATT, CDR2 SNEGSKA (reference sequence). CDR3 loop: CSAKQGSSNQPQHF. The CDR3 DNA is TGCAGTGCCAAACAGGGTTCCAGCAATCAGCCCCAGCATTTT.

A few counts support this clonotype. The V and J genes are TRBV20-1 and TRBJ2-3, with 9 positions matching TRBD2. CDR3 length: 15 amino acids. Germline CDR1 and CDR2: DFQATT and SNEGSKA (reference sequence). V dropped 5 bases and J dropped 4; count of bases not matched to a gene: 10. Here the CDR3 DNA reads TGCAGTGCTCCCTCGGGCGGGAGGGCCGCAGATACGCAGTATTTT. Translating it yields CSAPSGGRAADTQYF.

This clonotype was observed at least ten times. The chain employs TRBV7-2 and TRBJ2-7, with 13 bases that match TRBD2. Germline assignment: CDR1 SGHTA and CDR2 FQGNSA. This CDR3 has 15 amino acids. The trim removed 6 bases at V and 6 bases at J, leaving 8 bases unmatched. The CDR3, as DNA: TGTGCCAGCAGACCGACTAGCGGGAGGCTCCCCGAGCAGTACTTC. Protein sequence: CASRPTSGRLPEQYF.

The rearrangement joins TRBV6-1 to TRBJ2-1; 13 bases are a match to TRBD2. The CDR3 length is 15 residues. The V and J ends lost 6 bases and 8 bases, in that order; junction bases with no gene match: 7. CDR1 MNHNS and CDR2 SASEGT come from the germline V gene. CDR3 sequence (DNA): TGTGCCAGCAGACAAACTAGCGGGAGGGCCTATGAGCAGTTCTTC. Translated: CASRQTSGRAYEQFF.

The table lists this clonotype with a few counts. The rearrangement links TRBV6-5 to TRBJ1-6, with D unresolved. Trimming stripped 0 bases from V and 7 bases from J, with 10 bases between. Looked up from germline, CDR1 is MNHEY and CDR2 is SVGAGI. This CDR3 has 15 amino acids. CDR3 nucleotide sequence: TGTGCCAGCAGTTACTCGAGAGAGAACAATTCACCCCTCCACTTT. Translating it yields CASSYSRENNSPLHF.

The chain uses TRBV5-8 and TRBJ2-1, with 7 bases matching TRBD1. Trimming at V came to 4 bases and at J to 7 bases, leaving 14 bases not matched to a gene. Germline CDR1 is SGHTS and CDR2 is YDEGEE. This CDR3 region has 16 residues. CDR3 in amino acids: CASSLLMNRGSNEQFF. Here the CDR3 DNA reads TGTGCCAGCAGCCTTTTGATGAACAGGGGAAGTAATGAGCAGTTCTTC.

This sequence joins TRBV20-1 and TRBJ1-1, with D tentatively TRBD1 (5 bases). Germline V gene data show CDR1 as DFQATT and CDR2 as SNEGSKA (reference sequence). CDR3 length equals 14 residues. Trimming removed 3 bases from V and 6 bases from J, with 17 bases in between. CDR3 in DNA: TGCAGTGCTAGGAGGCAGGGTGATTCCGCTGAAGCTTTCTTT. It yields the protein CSARRQGDSAEAFF.

The chain joins TRBV28 to TRBJ2-1; tentative D call: TRBD2 (6 bases). Trimming left V 2 bases short and J 7 bases short, with 18 bases between. CDR1 and CDR2 from the germline V gene are MDHEN and SYDVKM. The CDR3 has 16 amino acids. The CDR3 reads CASSLGHGRGENEQFF. DNA of the CDR3: TGTGCCAGCAGTTTAGGGCACGGGAGAGGCGAGAATGAGCAGTTCTTC. Based on the CDR3 plus reference TRBV28 and TRBJ2-1, the full variable domain is DVKVTQSSRYLVKRTGEKVFLECVQDMDHENMFWYRQDPGLGLRLIYFSYDVKMKEKGDIPEGYSVSREKKERFSLILESASTNQTSMYLCASSLGHGRGENEQFFGPGTRLTVL.

This clonotype turned up a few times. The chain couples TRBV6-2 or TRBV6-3 to TRBJ2-1, with D perhaps matching TRBD1 (6 bases). This CDR3 region has 16 residues. Trimming cost V 0 bases and J 4 bases, with 13 bases left between them. Per the germline V gene, CDR1 is MNHEY and CDR2 is SVGEGT. The CDR3 here is CASSYSTGTQYNEQFF. The CDR3 DNA is TGTGCCAGCAGTTACTCGACCGGGACACAGTACAATGAGCAGTTCTTC.

This clonotype occurred a few times. This chain links TRBV12-3 or TRBV12-4 with TRBJ1-1; 7 bases match TRBD1. The CDR3 is 12 amino acids. With V trimmed by 7 bases and J by 8 bases, 7 bases remained unmatched. In DNA, the CDR3 is TGTGCCAGCACCGAGCGGGACAGAGAAGCTTTCTTT. Translation: CASTERDREAFF.

The chain is built from TRBV5-5 and TRBJ2-7; D is possibly TRBD2 (5 bases). CDR1 SGHKS and CDR2 YYEKEE come from the germline V gene (reference sequence). The V and J ends lost 5 bases and 4 bases respectively, with 16 bases between them. The CDR3 consists of 14 residues. CDR3 loop: CASRPILSGYEQYF. Here the CDR3 DNA reads TGTGCCAGCAGACCGATACTCTCGGGATACGAGCAGTACTTC.

The rearrangement uses TRBV28 and TRBJ2-6, with D hard to call. The V end lost 5 bases, the J end lost 0 bases, and 11 bases lay between the germline ends. The CDR3 totals 16 residues. Germline V CDR1 and CDR2: MDHEN, SYDVKM. The CDR3 region has the DNA TGTGCCAGCAGTCCAACCCGCCCCTCTGGGGCCAACGTCCTGACTTTC. It is translated as CASSPTRPSGANVLTF.

This chain connects TRBV2 to TRBJ2-1, with 7 positions matching TRBD2. Germline values: CDR1 SNHLY, CDR2 FYNNEI. The CDR3 is 16 residues long. Trimming cost V 2 bases and J 7 bases; bases outside gene matches: 11. The CDR3 DNA is TGTGCCAGCAGTGAATGGGGGGGAGGGCCCATTAATGAGCAGTTCTTC. Encoded protein: CASSEWGGGPINEQFF. Looking up the rest from reference TRBV2 and TRBJ2-1 gives the full variable domain: EPEVTQTPSHQVTQMGQEVILRCVPISNHLYFYWYRQILGQKVEFLVSFYNNEISEKSEIFDDQFSVERPDGSNFTLKIRSTKLEDSAMYFCASSEWGGGPINEQFFGPGTRLTVL.

The table lists this clonotype with a few counts. The chain links TRBV15 to TRBJ1-3, with 8 bases matching TRBD1. This CDR3 is 18 amino acids long. Germline V gives CDR1 LNHNV, CDR2 YYDKDF (reference sequence). Trimming took 1 base from V and 0 from J; bases not matched to a gene: 8. The CDR3 here is CATSRGQGRVFSGNTIYF. CDR3 sequence (DNA): TGTGCCACCAGCAGAGGACAGGGGAGGGTTTTCTCTGGAAACACCATATATTTT.

The chain employs TRBV7-9 and TRBJ2-2; the D gene is possibly TRBD1 (6 bases). The CDR3 covers 14 residues. V was trimmed by 5 bases and J by 5 bases, leaving 12 bases between them. The germline CDR1 and CDR2 sequences are SEHNR and FQNEAQ (reference sequence). CDR3 DNA sequence: TGTGCCAGCAGCGGCCGACAGGAAACCGGGGAGCTGTTTTTT. This gives the protein CASSGRQETGELFF.

The V and J genes are TRBV29-1 and TRBJ2-1; no clear D gene. Trimming left V 0 bases short and J 3 bases short, with 15 bases between. This CDR3 contains 16 residues. Germline V gives CDR1 SQVTM, CDR2 ANQGSEA. The CDR3 coding sequence is TGCAGCGTTGAAGAAGGGTCGAGCGCCAGCTACAATGAGCAGTTCTTC. It yields the protein CSVEEGSSASYNEQFF.

The J gene is TRBJ1-2, the V gene TRBV4-3, with D uncertain. The germline CDR1 and CDR2 sequences are LGHNA and YSLEER. The CDR3 length is 16 residues. Trimming stripped 1 base from V and 8 bases from J, with 20 bases between. CDR3 sequence (DNA): TGCGCCAGCAGCCAAGTTTGGAGTCGGTCCGAAGGGGGCTACACCTTC. This codes for CASSQVWSRSEGGYTF.

Many counts were recorded for this clonotype. The V gene is TRBV20-1, the J gene TRBJ1-2, with 7 bases matching TRBD1. Germline V gene data show CDR1 as DFQATT and CDR2 as SNEGSKA (reference sequence). Trimming took 3 bases from V and 8 from J; bases not matched to a gene: 15. The CDR3 spans 15 residues. DNA for the CDR3: TGCAGTGCTAGGGAACAGGGGACGAACTCACACGGCTACACCTTC. Translating gives CSAREQGTNSHGYTF.